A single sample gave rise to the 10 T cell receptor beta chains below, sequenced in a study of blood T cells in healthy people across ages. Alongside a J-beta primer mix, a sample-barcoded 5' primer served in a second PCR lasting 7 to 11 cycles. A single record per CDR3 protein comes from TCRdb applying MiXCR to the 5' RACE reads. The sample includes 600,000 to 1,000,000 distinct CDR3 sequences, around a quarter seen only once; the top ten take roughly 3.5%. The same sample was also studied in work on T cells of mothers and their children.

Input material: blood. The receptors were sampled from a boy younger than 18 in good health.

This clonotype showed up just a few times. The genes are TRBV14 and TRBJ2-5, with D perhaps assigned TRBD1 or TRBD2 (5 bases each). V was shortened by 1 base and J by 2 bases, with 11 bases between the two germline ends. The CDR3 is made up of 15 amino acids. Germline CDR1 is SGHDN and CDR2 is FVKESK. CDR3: CASSQVSGTQETQYF. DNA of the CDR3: TGTGCCAGCAGCCAAGTTTCTGGGACGCAAGAGACCCAGTACTTC.

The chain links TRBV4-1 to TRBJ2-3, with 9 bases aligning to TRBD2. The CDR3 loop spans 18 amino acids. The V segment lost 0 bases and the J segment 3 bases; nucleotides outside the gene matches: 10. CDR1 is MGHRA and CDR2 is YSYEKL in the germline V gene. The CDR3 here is CASSQDPTSGKTTDTQYF. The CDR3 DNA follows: TGCGCCAGCAGCCAAGATCCGACTAGCGGCAAAACTACAGATACGCAGTATTTT.

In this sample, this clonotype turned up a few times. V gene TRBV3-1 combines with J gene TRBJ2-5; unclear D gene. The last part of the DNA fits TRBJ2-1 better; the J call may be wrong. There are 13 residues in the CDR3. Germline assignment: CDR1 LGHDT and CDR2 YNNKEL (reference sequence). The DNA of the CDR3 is TGTGCCAGCAGCCATGGTGTCTCCCTAGGGCAGTTCTTC. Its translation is CASSHGVSLGQFF.

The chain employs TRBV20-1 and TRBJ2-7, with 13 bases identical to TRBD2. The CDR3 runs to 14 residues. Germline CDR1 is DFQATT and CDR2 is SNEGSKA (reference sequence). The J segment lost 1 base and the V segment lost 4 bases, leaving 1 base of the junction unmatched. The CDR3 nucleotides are TGCAGTGCTAAGACTAGCGGGGGGTCCTACGAGCAGTACTTC. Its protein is CSAKTSGGSYEQYF.

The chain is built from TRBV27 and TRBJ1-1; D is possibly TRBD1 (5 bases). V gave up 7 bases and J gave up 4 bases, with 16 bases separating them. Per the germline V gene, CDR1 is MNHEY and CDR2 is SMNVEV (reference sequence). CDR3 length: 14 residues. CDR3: CASTKSGLSTEAFF. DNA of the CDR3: TGTGCCAGCACTAAGTCAGGGTTGAGCACTGAAGCTTTCTTT.

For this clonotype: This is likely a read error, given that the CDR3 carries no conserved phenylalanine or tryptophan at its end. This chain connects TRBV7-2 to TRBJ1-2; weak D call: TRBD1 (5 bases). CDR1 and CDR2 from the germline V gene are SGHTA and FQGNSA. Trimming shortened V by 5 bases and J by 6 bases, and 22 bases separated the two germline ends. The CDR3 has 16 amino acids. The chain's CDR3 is CASSAVTVAWGDGYTL. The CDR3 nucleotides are TGTGCCAGCAGCGCAGTCACCGTCGCTTGGGGGGATGGCTACACCCTC.

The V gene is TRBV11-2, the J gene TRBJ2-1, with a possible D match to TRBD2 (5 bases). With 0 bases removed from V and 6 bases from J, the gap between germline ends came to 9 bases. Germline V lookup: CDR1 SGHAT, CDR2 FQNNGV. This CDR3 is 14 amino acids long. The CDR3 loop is CASSLDWTFNEQFF. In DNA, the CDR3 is TGTGCCAGCAGCTTAGATTGGACTTTCAATGAGCAGTTCTTC. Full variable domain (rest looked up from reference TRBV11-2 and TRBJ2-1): EAGVAQSPRYKIIEKRQSVAFWCNPISGHATLYWYQQILGQGPKLLIQFQNNGVVDDSQLPKDRFSAERLKGVDSTLKIQPAKLEDSAVYLCASSLDWTFNEQFFGPGTRLTVL.

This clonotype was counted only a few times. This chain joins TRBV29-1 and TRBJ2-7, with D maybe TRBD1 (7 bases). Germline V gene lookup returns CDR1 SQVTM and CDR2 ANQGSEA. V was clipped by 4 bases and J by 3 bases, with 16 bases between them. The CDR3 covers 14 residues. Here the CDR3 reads CSVVSRGELYEQYF. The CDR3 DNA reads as TGCAGCGTTGTGTCCAGGGGGGAGCTCTACGAGCAGTACTTC.

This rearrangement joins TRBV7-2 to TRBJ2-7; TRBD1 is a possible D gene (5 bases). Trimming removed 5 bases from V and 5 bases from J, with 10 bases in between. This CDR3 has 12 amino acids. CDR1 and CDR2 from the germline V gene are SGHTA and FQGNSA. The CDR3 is CASSLTENEQYF. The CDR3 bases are TGTGCCAGCAGCCTGACAGAAAACGAGCAGTACTTC.

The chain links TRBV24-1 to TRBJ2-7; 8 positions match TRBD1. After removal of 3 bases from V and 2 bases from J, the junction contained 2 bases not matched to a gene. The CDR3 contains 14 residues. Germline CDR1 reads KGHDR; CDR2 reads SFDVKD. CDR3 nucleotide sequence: TGTGCCACCAGTGATCCGGGACAGGCCTACGAGCAGTACTTC. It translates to CATSDPGQAYEQYF.